The subject of this entry is one TCR beta chain. This clonotype was counted a few times. Its antigen is unknown. No quality values exist for individual bases; no much larger clone is one base distant. The TCR beta CDR3 regions were amplified from RNA transcripts. The TCR CDR3 was subjected to a first round of RT-PCR using the HTBI primer set and the Qiagen OneStep RT-PCR kit. Libraries were constructed in a second round of multiplex PCR, after which size selection and purification were carried out. Sequencing of the libraries was done on an Illumina HiSeq2000 using paired-end 100 bp reads. In the paper's pipeline: SOAPnuke was used to process the raw data, throwing out any read that contained adapters or uncalled bases, had a mean Phred below 15, or lacked an exact constant-primer or identifier match. COPE v1.2.5 was used to merge the high-quality paired reads, and each unique nucleotide sequence was defined as a clonotype. MiTCR v1.1 was used to align clonotypes to the IMGT TRBV, TRBD and TRBJ reference segments. Only V-J combinations with frequency above 0.0001, covering 99.2% of repertoires, were analysed. A TCS score was defined as the ratio of F50 (clonal expansion) to E x V (chaos), with BLOSUM62-based TCRdist applied between CDR3 peptides within each V-J. Welch's t-statistics and random forest reduced roughly 500 V-J features to fewer than 15, which were used in a naive Bayes classifier (R e1071). The public reads were quality trimmed at Q25 with fastp and then assembled into clones with MiXCR by TCRdb, keeping productive beta chains. Each CDR3 protein appears once, grouped with its most common genes and DNA. These V and J calls derive from TCRdb rather than the authors' analysis. The sample yields about 400,000 distinct CDR3 sequences; roughly 13% were counted once. The ten largest clones add up to 9% to 9.5% of the sample.

The data belong to a study of T cells in Graves' hyperthyroidism and ophthalmopathy (dated by TCRdb to 2018 to 2020). Study-level background: Peripheral blood samples were taken at initial diagnosis, before any treatment was given. To identify TCR V-J signatures that set the groups apart, the researchers used a discovery cohort of more than 95 patients, made up of around 42 with Graves' ophthalmopathy and 55 to 65 with stable Graves' hyperthyroidism. Whether ophthalmopathy could be predicted prospectively was tested in an independent validation cohort made up of fewer than 20 hyperthyroidism patients plus 17 patients who later progressed to ophthalmopathy. The approximately 90 discovery patients were randomly split 7:3 into training and test sets. In addition, the study compared T-cell repertoires in thyroid tissue and in blood from six Graves' hyperthyroidism patients. After sampling, hyperthyroidism patients received methimazole starting at 30 mg daily, and ophthalmopathy patients received high-dose intravenous methylprednisolone. TCR Vbeta CDR3 sequencing of 130 to 150 peripheral blood samples (43 ophthalmopathy, about 80 hyperthyroidism and approximately 17 progressor patients) is reported in the paper. The full study reports these points: During validation, the model predicted progression to ophthalmopathy a median of about 6.5 months ahead of onset, with around 71% sensitivity and 72.22% specificity. In cross-validation, a model built on a 13 V-J signature told ophthalmopathy apart from stable hyperthyroidism with approximately 90% sensitivity and around 81% specificity, and in testing the same model reached 80%/75%. Sample size was not statistically predetermined, and investigators were not blinded to group allocation. Most expanded thyroid clonotypes (frequency above 0.001) were also found in blood, which suggests that blood repertoires may mirror thyroid immune responses.

A patient counted as having stable Graves' hyperthyroidism if no progression to ophthalmopathy occurred over 18 months of follow-up. Hyperthyroidism patients were aged 18 to 65 years and newly diagnosed, with disease duration of less than 2 months. Patients with uncontrolled infections, other autoimmune diseases, pregnancy or lactation were excluded. Diagnoses were established on the basis of clinical symptoms, serum thyroxine and TRAb, thyroid ultrasound, and orbital computed tomography. Ficoll-Paque density gradient centrifugation was used to isolate PBMCs from under 11 ml of fresh peripheral blood. Total RNA was extracted with Trizol reagent, and quality was checked on an Agilent 2100 Bioanalyzer. The CDR3, cysteine through phenylalanine, is 14 amino acids long. This entry keeps only the CDR3 DNA: 42 bases, framed from base 1. Germline trimming: 5 bases from V, 3 bases from J; junction bases outside gene matches: 6. CDR1 and CDR2 are read off the germline V gene as SGHTA and FQGNSA.

Sequenced material: blood. This sequence uses TRBV7-2 and TRBJ2-7, and 8 bases in between align with TRBD1. The source is a woman aged 18-30 years with Graves' hyperthyroidism. The DNA sequence is TGTGCCAGCAGCGGGACAGGCTCCCACTACGAGCAGTACTTC. The translation is CASSGTGSHYEQYF.